This T cell receptor (beta chain) was found in a study of blood T cell repertoires in COVID-19. Repertoires were generated with immunoSEQ multiplex PCR, while TCRdb's copy carries only in-frame clones and drops some. The data contain about 230,000 clones, around nine tenths of them singletons. Germline CDR1 and CDR2: SEHNR and FQNEAQ (reference sequence). The CDR3 covers 19 residues. V lost 5 bases, J lost 8 bases, and 28 bases lay in between. This clone was counted a few times. The genes are TRBV7-9 and TRBJ1-6, with D unclear. This receptor was identified in a woman in her 30s with acute COVID-19. Sequenced input: PBMCs or T cells enriched from blood (not recorded which). Here the CDR3 DNA reads TGTGCCAGCAGCCACACTGGGCCAGGTAGAAGCCTTATACATTCACCCCTCCACTTT. Translated: CASSHTGPGRSLIHSPLHF.